This TCR beta chain was identified in a study of blood T cells in healthy people across ages. Study context: Template switching captured about one barcoded beta molecule per two T cells.

Germline V CDR1 and CDR2: DFQATT, SNEGSKA (reference sequence). The CDR3 extends over 17 amino acids. Trimming took 2 bases from V and 7 from J; bases not matched to a gene: 11. The use of a sample-barcoded 5' primer and a J-beta primer mix characterized a second PCR of about 6 to 11 cycles. TCRdb re-called the 5' RACE reads with MiXCR, one entry per CDR3 protein. This sample carries 1.5 million to 2 million distinct CDR3 sequences, 30% to 40% of them seen once, and the ten largest clones take 23%. On this clonotype: Antigen: not known.

Regarding the study as a whole: No conclusive comparison of naive versus antigen-experienced cells was possible with unsorted PBMCs.

The sequenced sample consisted of blood. The chain carries TRBV20-1 and TRBJ2-1; 13 bases line up with TRBD2. This TCR was recovered from a human donor in good health. CDR3 sequence (DNA): TGCAGTGCTAGAAGACCTGGGACTAGCGGGGTCGGAAATGAGCAGTTCTTC. It specifies CSARRPGTSGVGNEQFF.